These 18 T cell receptor beta chains originate from one sample sequenced in a study of blood T cell repertoires in COVID-19. Method: immunoSEQ multiplex PCR; TCRdb's copy keeps in-frame clones and lacks some. The sample includes about 220,000 clones, more than 75% of them seen just once. The material sequenced was peripheral blood. These receptor sequences come from a woman aged 70-85 years with COVID-19, enrolled during active disease.

V usage is TRBV30 and J usage is TRBJ2-4; D might be TRBD1 (6 bases). There are 13 residues in the CDR3. Germline-derived CDR1 and CDR2 are GTSNPN and SVGIG (reference sequence). V was shortened by 5 bases and J by 8 bases, with 16 bases between the two germline ends. CDR3 region: CAWGQSNGDIQYF. The DNA of the CDR3 is TGTGCCTGGGGACAGTCCAACGGGGACATTCAGTACTTC.

The chain combines TRBV12-3 or TRBV12-4 with TRBJ2-5; no firm D call. The CDR3 runs 13 residues. V was pared by 1 base and J by 3 bases, with 6 bases between. For the CDR3, the DNA is TGTGCCAGCAGTTTAGGGCAGAAAGAGACCCAGTACTTC. This translates into CASSLGQKETQYF.

The rearrangement joins TRBV7-9 to TRBJ1-4, with D possibly TRBD1 on 6 matching bases. Deletions cut 5 bases from V and 5 bases from J, with 15 bases between. This CDR3 comprises 15 residues. Germline CDR1 is SEHNR and CDR2 is FQNEAQ (reference sequence). For the CDR3, the DNA is TGTGCCAGCAGCCCCGGGCAGGGGCAAAATGAAAAACTGTTTTTT. It specifies CASSPGQGQNEKLFF.

The chain links TRBV3-1 (or the pseudogene TRBV3-2) to TRBJ2-2; the D gene is possibly TRBD1 (6 bases). Germline loops: CDR1 LGHDT, CDR2 YNNKEL (reference sequence). The CDR3 spans 13 residues. The V and J ends lost 8 bases and 7 bases respectively, with 14 bases between them. CDR3 residues: CASDRLGGGELFF. In DNA, the CDR3 is TGTGCCAGCGACCGCTTAGGGGGCGGGGAGCTGTTTTTT.

This clone was seen only a few times. The V gene is TRBV11-2, the J gene TRBJ1-1, with D perhaps TRBD1 (5 bases). Per the germline V gene, CDR1 is SGHAT and CDR2 is FQNNGV. There are 14 residues in the CDR3. Trimming removed 7 bases at V and 2 bases at J, with 14 bases between. CDR3 nucleotide sequence: TGTGCCAGCACCTTGGGGGGGATCAACACTGAAGCTTTCTTT. Its translation is CASTLGGINTEAFF.

In its sample, this clone was seen once. The chain has TRBV5-1 and TRBJ2-5; 14 bases agree with TRBD2. Losses at the gene ends were 0 bases for V and 0 bases for J; bases not matched to a gene: 10. Germline V gene sequence: CDR1 SGHRS, CDR2 YFSETQ. The CDR3 length is 20 residues. The CDR3 nucleotides are TGCGCCAGCAGCTTGGGCCGACTAGCGGGAGGGGCCTCGTACCAAGAGACCCAGTACTTC. The encoded protein is CASSLGRLAGGASYQETQYF.

V usage is TRBV29-1 and J usage is TRBJ1-2; 12 nucleotides agree with TRBD1. The length of the CDR3 is 16 residues. Germline V gene data show CDR1 as SQVTM and CDR2 as ANQGSEA. Trimming at V came to 5 bases and at J to 4 bases, leaving 11 bases not matched to a gene. DNA for the CDR3: TGCAGCGTTAGACCAATGGGACAGGGGGCGAGCTATGGCTACACCTTC. Translation gives CSVRPMGQGASYGYTF.

The CDR3 region is CASSLNSGQGAYGYTF. For the CDR3, the DNA is TGTGCCAGCAGCTTAAACTCTGGGCAGGGGGCGTATGGCTACACCTTC. This chain links TRBV7-9 with TRBJ1-2; 8 nucleotides line up with TRBD1. The CDR3 is 16 amino acids. Per the germline V gene, CDR1 is SEHNR and CDR2 is FQNEAQ (reference sequence). Trimming at V came to 2 bases and at J to 5 bases, leaving 10 bases not matched to a gene.

This clone was seen a single time. This sequence joins TRBV29-1 and TRBJ2-7; 7 bases are shared with TRBD2. V shed 4 bases and J 0 bases; nucleotides not matched to a gene: 3. Per germline, CDR1 SQVTM and CDR2 ANQGSEA. The CDR3 is 13 amino acids. CDR3 DNA: TGCAGCGTTGGGCGCGGGAGCTCCTACGAGCAGTACTTC. It translates to CSVGRGSSYEQYF.

The gene calls are TRBV28 and TRBJ2-3, with TRBD2 matching 13 bases. Germline assignment: CDR1 MDHEN and CDR2 SYDVKM. Trimming removed 0 bases from V and 4 bases from J; junction bases left unmatched: 4. This CDR3 is 17 amino acids long. The CDR3, as DNA: TGTGCCAGCAGTTTATGGACTAGCGGGAGGTTGCCAGATACGCAGTATTTT. Amino acid sequence: CASSLWTSGRLPDTQYF.

This clone was counted a single time. V usage is TRBV9 and J usage is TRBJ2-3, with TRBD2 matching 7 bases. V gave up 4 bases and J gave up 6 bases; unmatched junction bases: 14. This CDR3 comprises 16 residues. The germline V gene encodes CDR1 SGDLS and CDR2 YYNGEE. This chain's CDR3 is CASSPTTPGRGDTQYF. CDR3 sequence (DNA): TGTGCCAGCAGCCCGACTACCCCGGGGCGGGGGGATACGCAGTATTTT.

The chain recombines TRBV7-2 with TRBJ2-5; 7 positions match TRBD1. The CDR3 is 13 amino acids. Trimming cost V 3 bases and J 4 bases; bases outside gene matches: 2. Germline CDR1 reads SGHTA; CDR2 reads FQGNSA. The CDR3 coding sequence is TGTGCCAGCAGCTTCTCAGGGGGAGAGACCCAGTACTTC. It yields the protein CASSFSGGETQYF.

The chain links TRBV4-2 to TRBJ2-7; the match to TRBD1 covers 9 bases. CDR1 LGHNA and CDR2 YNFKEQ come from the germline V gene. Germline trimming cut 3 bases from V and 3 bases from J; bases unmatched to any gene: 9. This CDR3 spans 16 amino acids. The CDR3 DNA follows: TGTGCCAGCAGCCAGAGCACAGGGGGCCAAAACTACGAGCAGTACTTC. Protein product: CASSQSTGGQNYEQYF.

The chain combines TRBV29-1 with TRBJ2-7, with TRBD1 matching 7 bases. The CDR3 has 15 residues. After removal of 2 bases from V and 2 bases from J, the junction contained 9 bases not matched to a gene. Germline lookup yields CDR1 SQVTM and CDR2 ANQGSEA. The CDR3: CSVENPTGKTYEQYF. The CDR3 nucleotides are TGCAGCGTTGAAAATCCGACAGGGAAAACCTACGAGCAGTACTTC.

About this clone: Different DNA sequences within this sample yield the same CDR3. The gene calls are TRBV3-1 (or the pseudogene TRBV3-2) and TRBJ2-5; TRBD2 aligns across 11 bases. The germline gives CDR1 LGHDT, CDR2 YNNKEL (reference sequence). The CDR3 totals 16 residues. With V trimmed by 3 bases and J by 2 bases, 5 bases remained unmatched. The CDR3 here is CASSQGLAGGQETQYF. The CDR3, as DNA: TGTGCCAGCAGCCAGGGGCTAGCGGGAGGTCAAGAGACCCAGTACTTC.

Only a few counts were recorded for this clone. This chain joins TRBV5-4 and TRBJ2-7; TRBD2 is a possible D gene (5 bases). CDR1 SGHNT and CDR2 YYREEE come from the germline V gene (reference sequence). There are 15 residues in the CDR3. V lost 1 base to trimming and J lost 3 bases, with 14 bases between them. The CDR3 region has the DNA TGTGCCAGCAGCTTGCCCCGGGAATCACTCTACGAGCAGTACTTC. Its protein is CASSLPRESLYEQYF.

This clone was seen a few times. The CDR3 DNA sequence: TGTGCCAGCAGTTTCACCCGGACAGGGAACTATGGCTACACCTTC. Translating it yields CASSFTRTGNYGYTF. The chain links TRBV28 to TRBJ1-2; 8 bases fit TRBD1. The germline V gene has CDR1 MDHEN and CDR2 SYDVKM. CDR3 length equals 15 residues. The J segment lost 2 bases and the V segment lost 3 bases, leaving 5 bases of the junction unmatched.

This sequence joins TRBV7-9 and TRBJ1-3; D gene unclear. Trimming removed 2 bases from V and 0 bases from J, with 8 bases in between. CDR1 and CDR2 from the germline V gene are SEHNR and FQNEAQ (reference sequence). This CDR3 region has 15 residues. CDR3 DNA sequence: TGTGCCAGCAGCTTACTTCCCTTCTCTGGAAACACCATATATTTT. This encodes CASSLLPFSGNTIYF. The full variable domain, with the rest looked up from reference TRBV7-9 and TRBJ1-3, is DTGVSQNPRHKITKRGQNVTFRCDPISEHNRLYWYRQTLGQGPEFLTYFQNEAQLEKSRLLSDRFSAERPKGSFSTLEIQRTEQGDSAMYLCASSLLPFSGNTIYFGEGSWLTVV.